This T cell receptor (beta chain) came from a study of T cells in Graves' hyperthyroidism and ophthalmopathy. Amplified TCR beta CDR3 regions came from RNA transcripts. The primer set for the first-round RT-PCR of the TCR CDR3 was HTBI. From the multiplex PCR reads, TCRdb called clonotypes with MiXCR, one entry per CDR3 protein. The sample yields fewer than 350,000 distinct CDR3 sequences, roughly 20% seen once. This clonotype was observed at least ten times. Sequencing was performed on blood. The sequence derives from a woman aged 45-65 years with Graves' hyperthyroidism.

As DNA, the CDR3 is TGTGCCAGCAGCCCAGCAGAATACAATGAGCAGTTCTTC. Encoded protein: CASSPAEYNEQFF. This chain joins TRBV7-3 and TRBJ2-1; D uncertain. The germline V gene has CDR1 SGHTA and CDR2 FQGTGA. V was cut by 5 bases and J by 4 bases, with 9 bases left in between. The CDR3 runs to 13 residues.